This T cell receptor beta chain was captured by sequencing in a study of naive and memory T cell subsets. In the case of this clonotype: Its antigen is not known.

An equimolar mix of two oligonucleotides served as the beta constant-region primer for TRBC1 and TRBC2. The ligated cDNA underwent four PCR rounds using SP2 and nested alpha and beta constant-region primers. TCRdb used MiXCR to reprocess the UMI-ligation and nested PCR reads, holding one entry per CDR3 protein. The sample consists of 150,000 or so distinct CDR3 sequences, roughly 22% of them appearing once. Study results and limitations: A few larger clonotypes appeared in naive repertoires, especially CD8, possibly memory cells re-expressing CD45RA.

The ends lost 5 bases at V and 9 bases at J; junction bases unmatched: 15. The CDR3 sequence is 16 residues long. The germline gives CDR1 DFQATT, CDR2 SNEGSKA (reference sequence). The sequence was collected from a human donor in good health. The V and J genes are TRBV20-1 and TRBJ2-1; 11 bases match TRBD2. The sequenced material came from naive CD4+ T cells from blood. CDR3 protein: CSAYKTSGNWGGEQFF. The DNA for the CDR3 is TGCAGTGCTTATAAGACTAGCGGGAACTGGGGGGGTGAGCAGTTCTTC.